These 24 T cell receptor beta chains originate from one sample sequenced in a study of response to subunit inactivated influenza vaccine. MiXCR, run by TCRdb on the RT-PCR reads, gives a single entry per CDR3 protein. This sample carries a few hundred thousand distinct CDR3 sequences, approximately 14% of them seen once, and the ten largest clones take around 10%. The sequencing used PBMCs from blood, collected about 12 days after vaccination. The receptors stem from a man between 50 and 59 years old who received an inactivated influenza vaccine.

Only a few counts were recorded for this clonotype. The rearrangement uses TRBV27 and TRBJ1-6; 9 positions agree with TRBD1. V lost 5 bases, J lost 10 bases, and 3 bases stayed unmatched. CDR1 MNHEY and CDR2 SMNVEV come from the germline V gene (reference sequence). This CDR3 contains 13 residues. CDR3 in amino acids: CASSTDRGSPLHF. The CDR3 bases are TGTGCCAGCAGTACGGACAGGGGATCACCCCTCCACTTT.

The J gene is TRBJ2-3, the V gene TRBV6-2 or TRBV6-3; 7 positions match TRBD2. CDR3 length: 15 residues. From germline, CDR1 is MNHEY and CDR2 SVGEGT. After removal of 2 bases from V and 2 bases from J, the junction contained 4 bases not matched to a gene. The CDR3 nucleotides read TGTGCCAGCAGTTACGATCGGGAGGCCACAGATACGCAGTATTTT. Residues: CASSYDREATDTQYF.

This chain uses TRBV3-1 with TRBJ2-5; a possible D gene is TRBD1 (5 bases). Trimming removed 1 base at V and 1 base at J, with 7 bases between. The CDR3 runs 14 residues. The germline V gene has CDR1 LGHDT and CDR2 YNNKEL (reference sequence). The CDR3 sequence is CASSQGRGQETQYF. CDR3 coding DNA: TGTGCCAGCAGCCAAGGAAGGGGCCAAGAGACCCAGTACTTC.

The V call is TRBV5-1, the J call TRBJ2-1; maybe TRBD1 (5 bases). V was trimmed by 2 bases and J by 5 bases, leaving 14 bases between them. The germline CDR1 and CDR2 sequences are SGHRS and YFSETQ. This CDR3 region has 15 residues. CDR3 sequence (DNA): TGCGCCAGCAGCTTCTTTGCGAAGGACAACAATGAGCAGTTCTTC. It yields the protein CASSFFAKDNNEQFF. Complete variable domain (other parts from reference TRBV5-1 and TRBJ2-1): KAGVTQTPRYLIKTRGQQVTLSCSPISGHRSVSWYQQTPGQGLQFLFEYFSETQRNKGNFPGRFSGRQFSNSRSEMNVSTLELGDSALYLCASSFFAKDNNEQFFGPGTRLTVL.

This clonotype appeared a few times. The rearrangement uses TRBV11-2 and TRBJ2-5; the D call may be TRBD1 or TRBD2 (5 bases each). With 0 bases removed from V and 5 bases from J, the gap between germline ends came to 16 bases. CDR1 and CDR2 (germline): SGHAT, FQNNGV. CDR3 size: 16 residues. CDR3 coding DNA: TGTGCCAGCAGCTTAGAGCGAGGGCAGGGTGTCGAGACCCAGTACTTC. It encodes CASSLERGQGVETQYF. The full variable domain, its missing parts supplied by reference TRBV11-2 and TRBJ2-5, is EAGVAQSPRYKIIEKRQSVAFWCNPISGHATLYWYQQILGQGPKLLIQFQNNGVVDDSQLPKDRFSAERLKGVDSTLKIQPAKLEDSAVYLCASSLERGQGVETQYFGPGTRLLVL.

This clonotype was detected only a few times. The V and J genes are TRBV5-1 and TRBJ2-6; D call uncertain. This CDR3 has 15 residues. Germline CDR1 is SGHRS and CDR2 is YFSETQ. Trimming pared 3 bases from V and 0 bases from J, leaving 7 bases between. The DNA of the CDR3 is TGCGCCAGCAGCTCGCCGGGCTCTGGGGCCAACGTCCTGACTTTC. Protein product: CASSSPGSGANVLTF.

The chain couples TRBV20-1 to TRBJ2-7; 9 bases are shared with TRBD1. V dropped 6 bases and J dropped 7; count of bases not matched to a gene: 13. CDR1 and CDR2 (germline): DFQATT, SNEGSKA (reference sequence). There are 14 residues in the CDR3. CDR3: CSAWDRARWGEQYF. DNA for the CDR3: TGCAGTGCGTGGGACAGGGCGCGATGGGGAGAGCAGTACTTC.

This clonotype showed up just a few times. V usage is TRBV5-1 and J usage is TRBJ1-6; 7 bases align to TRBD1. With V trimmed by 4 bases and J by 8 bases, 6 bases remained unmatched. Germline CDR1 and CDR2: SGHRS and YFSETQ. The CDR3 consists of 14 residues. Here the CDR3 DNA reads TGCGCCAGCAGCCCCCAGGGGGGAGATTCACCCCTCCACTTT. Amino acid sequence: CASSPQGGDSPLHF.

This clonotype was found a few times. The chain employs TRBV20-1 and TRBJ1-5, with a tentative D call TRBD1 (6 bases). V was clipped by 2 bases and J by 0 bases, with 11 bases between them. The CDR3 is 15 residues long. The germline V gene has CDR1 DFQATT and CDR2 SNEGSKA (reference sequence). The CDR3 spells CSARSDSYSNQPQHF. CDR3 DNA: TGCAGTGCTAGATCGGACAGTTATAGCAATCAGCCCCAGCATTTT.

Only a few counts were recorded for this clonotype. The gene calls are TRBV20-1 and TRBJ2-3; D is perhaps TRBD2 (6 bases). Germline CDR1 and CDR2: DFQATT and SNEGSKA (reference sequence). This CDR3 contains 15 residues. V lost 5 bases and J lost 6, with 21 bases in between. Written as DNA, the CDR3 is TGCAGTGCTGGAAACCGGGACTCGGCAATGGATACGCAGTATTTT. This encodes CSAGNRDSAMDTQYF.

This clonotype was seen a few times. The chain links TRBV20-1 to TRBJ2-1; D not certain. The CDR3 consists of 11 residues. Trimming removed 6 bases from V and 9 bases from J, with 12 bases in between. Germline assignment: CDR1 DFQATT and CDR2 SNEGSKA (reference sequence). The CDR3 loop is CSAGRISEQFF. CDR3 DNA sequence: TGCAGTGCGGGAAGAATAAGTGAGCAGTTCTTC.

This clonotype came up a few times. The V gene is TRBV20-1, the J gene TRBJ1-5; a possible D gene is TRBD1 (5 bases). Trimming took off 3 bases at V and 1 base at J, with 10 bases between the two ends. From germline, CDR1 is DFQATT and CDR2 SNEGSKA (reference sequence). The CDR3 consists of 14 residues. CDR3 loop: CSARTKGSNQPQHF. CDR3 coding DNA: TGCAGTGCTAGGACCAAGGGGAGCAATCAGCCCCAGCATTTT.

The V and J genes are TRBV24-1 and TRBJ2-7; TRBD1 aligns across 10 bases. CDR1 and CDR2 from the germline V gene are KGHDR and SFDVKD. V shed 7 bases and J 4 bases; nucleotides not matched to a gene: 12. The CDR3 length is 16 residues. CDR3 sequence: CATSHVSGTGVYEQYF. In DNA, the CDR3 is TGTGCCACCAGCCACGTATCCGGGACAGGGGTATACGAGCAGTACTTC.

This clonotype was counted between two and nine times. The gene calls are TRBV10-3 and TRBJ1-4, with 8 bases lining up with TRBD1. With 0 bases clipped from V and 8 bases from J, the junction kept 5 bases outside the gene matches. Per the germline V gene, CDR1 is ENHRY and CDR2 is SYGVKD. The CDR3 is made up of 15 amino acids. The CDR3 coding sequence is TGTGCCATCAGTGAGTCAGGACAGGGTAACGAAAAACTGTTTTTT. Translation: CAISESGQGNEKLFF.

This clonotype appeared many times. One junction end does not reproduce the germline sequence, and a read error may be involved. The rearrangement links TRBV5-1 to TRBJ2-2, with TRBD1 identical over 7 bases. This CDR3 spans 15 amino acids. Germline V gives CDR1 SGHRS, CDR2 YFSETQ. CDR3 sequence reads: CASSLGQLNTGELFF. CDR3 nucleotide sequence: TGTGCCAGCAGCTTGGGACAGCTGAACACCGGGGAGCTGTTTTTT. The entire variable domain, with the rest obtained from reference TRBV5-1 and TRBJ2-2, is as follows: KAGVTQTPRYLIKTRGQQVTLSCSPISGHRSVSWYQQTPGQGLQFLFEYFSETQRNKGNFPGRFSGRQFSNSRSEMNVSTLELGDSALYLCASSLGQLNTGELFFGEGSRLTVL.

This clonotype showed up many times. The chain links TRBV5-6 to TRBJ2-1; no clear D gene. This CDR3 region has 19 residues. Trimming removed 3 bases from V and 0 bases from J, with 22 bases in between. Germline V gene sequence: CDR1 SGHDT, CDR2 YYEEEE. In DNA, the CDR3 is TGTGCCAGCAGCTCCTCTGGTGGGCTAGTCCCCGGCTCCTACAATGAGCAGTTCTTC. Translating gives CASSSSGGLVPGSYNEQFF.

This clonotype showed up just a few times. This sequence joins TRBV20-1 and TRBJ2-1; TRBD2 matches 9 bases. The germline gives CDR1 DFQATT, CDR2 SNEGSKA (reference sequence). The V segment lost 3 bases and the J segment 7 bases; nucleotides outside the gene matches: 4. CDR3 length: 13 residues. The CDR3 DNA reads TGCAGTGCTAGCTGGACTAGCGAAAATGAGCAGTTCTTC. Its protein product is CSASWTSENEQFF.

V gene TRBV12-3 or TRBV12-4 combines with J gene TRBJ2-1, with 11 bases aligning to TRBD2. The CDR3 is made up of 15 amino acids. Trimming cost V 2 bases and J 11 bases; bases outside gene matches: 8. The chain's CDR3 is CASSLYLAGGGQQFF. The CDR3 bases are TGTGCCAGCAGTTTATATCTAGCGGGAGGAGGCCAGCAGTTCTTC.

This clonotype has only a few counts. V and J are TRBV20-1 and TRBJ1-6; 7 bases agree with TRBD1. V lost 4 bases and J lost 10; bases outside the gene matches: 4. This CDR3 is 12 amino acids long. Germline values: CDR1 DFQATT, CDR2 SNEGSKA (reference sequence). In nucleotides, the CDR3 is TGCAGTGCTAAGACAGGGTCCTCACCCCTCCACTTT. This translates into CSAKTGSSPLHF.

The chain carries TRBV4-2 and TRBJ2-7, with TRBD2 identical over 11 bases. J lost 2 bases, V lost 7 bases, and 7 bases had no gene match. The CDR3 has 15 residues. Germline lookup yields CDR1 LGHNA and CDR2 YNFKEQ. The CDR3 sequence: CASTPTSGVAYEQYF. The CDR3 nucleotides are TGTGCCAGCACCCCGACTAGCGGGGTCGCCTACGAGCAGTACTTC.

This clonotype was detected a few times. V and J are TRBV12-3 or TRBV12-4 and TRBJ1-5; 9 positions match TRBD1. V lost 6 bases and J lost 1; bases outside the gene matches: 4. The CDR3 loop spans 15 amino acids. The DNA of the CDR3 is TGTGCCAGCAGACAGACAGGGGGAAGCAATCAGCCCCAGCATTTT. As protein: CASRQTGGSNQPQHF.

The chain joins TRBV4-2 to TRBJ2-5; a weak D match, TRBD2 (5 bases). There are 13 residues in the CDR3. In germline, CDR1 is LGHNA, CDR2 YNFKEQ. Trimming pared 0 bases from V and 5 bases from J, leaving 7 bases between. The CDR3 DNA sequence: TGTGCCAGCAGCCAAGATCGGACTGAGACCCAGTACTTC. Encoded protein: CASSQDRTETQYF.

Ten or more counts support this clonotype. The chain combines TRBV5-5 with TRBJ2-5; D remains unclear. Trimming shortened V by 2 bases and J by 5 bases, and 13 bases separated the two germline ends. Germline CDR1 and CDR2: SGHKS and YYEKEE (reference sequence). The CDR3 extends over 14 amino acids. The DNA for the CDR3 is TGTGCCAGCAGCTTCGTTACGGACGGGGAGACCCAGTACTTC. Amino acid sequence: CASSFVTDGETQYF. The variable domain in full, completed from reference TRBV5-5 and TRBJ2-5, reads DAGVTQSPTHLIKTRGQQVTLRCSPISGHKSVSWYQQVLGQGPQFIFQYYEKEERGRGNFPDRFSARQFPNYSSELNVNALLLGDSALYLCASSFVTDGETQYFGPGTRLLVL.

The J gene is TRBJ2-5, the V gene TRBV18; D ambiguous. Germline V gene sequence: CDR1 KGHSH, CDR2 LQKENI. V was shortened by 5 bases and J by 2 bases, with 9 bases between the two germline ends. CDR3 length: 13 amino acids. CDR3 residues: CASSYQHQETQYF. In nucleotides, the CDR3 is TGTGCCAGCTCATATCAGCATCAAGAGACCCAGTACTTC. Variable domain in full (rest from reference TRBV18 and TRBJ2-5): NAGVMQNPRHLVRRRGQEARLRCSPMKGHSHVYWYRQLPEEGLKFMVYLQKENIIDESGMPKERFSAEFPKEGPSILRIQQVVRGDSAAYFCASSYQHQETQYFGPGTRLLVL.